These T cell receptor beta chains were read from a single sample in a study of CD8 T cells in ankylosing spondylitis. TCRdb passed the 5' RACE reads through MiXCR, listing each CDR3 protein once. The table shows about 340,000 distinct CDR3 sequences, with around 20% occurring only once. The sample consisted of blood, either unsorted or a sorted T cell fraction (not recorded which). The source is a male donor with ankylosing spondylitis or in good health (not recorded which). The CDR3 runs from the conserved cysteine through the conserved F or W. Fields, in order: D gene, J gene, clone size, V gene, CDR3 protein, CDR3 DNA. D genes are given only for firm matches. The size field is filled for only some rows; it gives once, few, many or a size class.

-,TRBJ2-2,-,TRBV15,CATSRHTGELFF,TGTGCCACCAGCAGACACACCGGGGAGCTGTTTTTT
-,TRBJ1-2,-,TRBV2,CASSEASRLINYGYTF,TGTGCCAGCAGTGAAGCAAGTCGCCTGATTAACTATGGCTACACCTTC
-,TRBJ1-1,-,TRBV29-1,CSAQTGLTNTEAFF,TGCAGCGCTCAGACAGGTCTGACGAACACTGAAGCTTTCTTT
-,TRBJ2-1,-,TRBV2,CASSGTRDGSSYNEQFF,TGTGCCAGCAGCGGGACCAGGGACGGAAGCTCCTACAATGAGCAGTTCTTC
-,TRBJ1-5,-,TRBV7-2,CASSLLGGSQHF,TGTGCCAGCAGCTTACTTGGAGGGTCCCAGCATTTT
-,TRBJ1-1,-,TRBV15,CATSTAIGGGAEAFF,TGTGCCACCAGCACGGCCATCGGCGGGGGGGCTGAAGCTTTCTTT
TRBD2,TRBJ2-3,few,TRBV20-1,CSPTAGGPNTQYF,TGCAGTCCTACGGCGGGGGGGCCAAATACGCAGTATTTT
-,TRBJ2-1,-,TRBV19,CASSIKSGFNEQFF,TGTGCCAGTAGTATCAAGTCCGGGTTCAATGAGCAGTTCTTC
-,TRBJ2-7,-,TRBV7-9,CASSPVLVSYEQYF,TGTGCCAGCAGCCCAGTCCTAGTCTCCTACGAGCAGTACTTC
-,TRBJ1-5,few,TRBV6-5,CASSFPGRVSQPQHF,TGTGCCAGCAGTTTCCCAGGGAGGGTGTCGCAGCCCCAGCATTTT
TRBD2,TRBJ2-1,-,TRBV12-3/TRBV12-4,CASRPGGGEQANEQFF,TGTGCCAGCAGGCCCGGGGGAGGGGAACAAGCCAATGAGCAGTTCTTC
TRBD1,TRBJ2-1,few,TRBV18,CASSSGQGWSNEQFF,TGTGCCAGCTCCTCCGGACAGGGCTGGAGCAATGAGCAGTTCTTC
-,TRBJ2-3,-,TRBV6-2/TRBV6-3,CASSYRSGEPDTQYF,TGTGCCAGCAGTTACCGAAGTGGGGAACCAGATACGCAGTATTTT
TRBD1,TRBJ2-3,-,TRBV4-1,CASSHSGTGGVADTQYF,TGCGCCAGCAGCCATTCCGGGACAGGAGGGGTCGCAGATACGCAGTATTTT
-,TRBJ2-7,-,TRBV7-9,CASSLLVGPSYEQYF,TGTGCCAGCAGCTTACTGGTAGGACCTTCCTACGAGCAGTACTTC
TRBD2,TRBJ2-7,few,TRBV20-1,CSARDVEAGGPHEQYF,TGCAGTGCTAGAGATGTTGAGGCGGGGGGGCCCCACGAGCAGTACTTC
TRBD1,TRBJ2-7,few,TRBV6-1,CASRMTGGYEQYF,TGTGCCAGCAGGATGACAGGGGGCTACGAGCAGTACTTC
-,TRBJ2-7,few,TRBV6-1,CASSQRTSSYEQYF,TGTGCCAGCAGCCAAAGGACAAGCTCCTACGAGCAGTACTTC
-,TRBJ2-2,-,TRBV4-2,CASSQEYTIYTGELFF,TGTGCCAGCAGCCAAGAGTATACTATCTACACCGGGGAGCTGTTTTTT
TRBD2,TRBJ2-1,few,TRBV24-1,CATSDSGLAGVFEQFF,TGTGCCACCAGTGATTCGGGACTAGCGGGGGTGTTTGAGCAGTTCTTC
-,TRBJ2-1,-,TRBV7-3,CASSDRLYNEQFF,TGTGCCAGCAGCGATAGGCTGTACAATGAGCAGTTCTTC
-,TRBJ2-3,few,TRBV9,CASSVLDSPSTDTQYF,TGTGCCAGCAGCGTTCTGGACAGCCCTAGCACAGATACGCAGTATTTT
TRBD2,TRBJ2-3,-,TRBV12-3/TRBV12-4,CASKGLAGVIDTQYF,TGTGCCAGCAAAGGACTAGCGGGGGTGATAGATACGCAGTATTTT
TRBD1,TRBJ2-7,few,TRBV11-1,CASSLRDRELEEQYF,TGTGCCAGCAGCTTAAGGGACAGGGAGCTGGAAGAGCAGTACTTC
TRBD2,TRBJ2-7,-,TRBV4-1,CASSRTGGRRQYF,TGCGCCAGCAGCCGTACGGGGGGGCGAAGACAGTACTTC
TRBD1,TRBJ2-2,-,TRBV7-4,CAFSYPILQGVGTGELFF,TGTGCCTTCAGCTACCCCATCTTGCAGGGGGTCGGCACCGGGGAGCTGTTTTTT
TRBD1,TRBJ2-7,-,TRBV5-6,CASTLDRSSYEQYF,TGTGCCAGCACCTTGGACAGGAGCTCCTACGAGCAGTACTTC
TRBD1,TRBJ2-7,-,TRBV6-5,CASSLGGAMGYEQYF,TGTGCCAGCAGTTTAGGGGGCGCGATGGGCTACGAGCAGTACTTC
TRBD1,TRBJ2-1,-,TRBV6-5,CASSSTGGNSYNEQFF,TGTGCCAGCAGTTCTACAGGGGGTAACTCCTACAATGAGCAGTTCTTC
-,TRBJ2-7,-,TRBV12-3/TRBV12-4,CASSDLTTIGEQYF,TGTGCCAGCAGTGATCTCACAACCATCGGGGAGCAGTACTTC
-,TRBJ2-7,-,TRBV4-1,CASSQEVYGRVYEQYF,TGCGCCAGCAGCCAAGAAGTGTACGGTAGGGTCTACGAGCAGTACTTC
TRBD2,TRBJ2-7,-,TRBV9,CASSATSGGAYEQYF,TGTGCCAGCAGCGCCACTAGCGGGGGGGCCTACGAGCAGTACTTC
-,TRBJ2-7,-,TRBV28,CASSSRDWSSYEQYF,TGTGCCAGCAGTTCCCGAGACTGGAGCTCCTACGAGCAGTACTTC
TRBD2,TRBJ2-1,-,TRBV12-3/TRBV12-4,CASSYSGDSYNEQFF,TGTGCCAGCAGCTATAGCGGGGACTCCTACAATGAGCAGTTCTTC
-,TRBJ2-2,few,TRBV12-3/TRBV12-4,CASSFAPANTGELFF,TGTGCCAGCAGTTTCGCACCCGCGAACACCGGGGAGCTGTTTTTT
TRBD2,TRBJ2-3,-,TRBV12-3/TRBV12-4,CASSLVGGVDTQYF,TGTGCCAGCAGTTTAGTGGGGGGGGTAGATACGCAGTATTTT
-,TRBJ2-2,few,TRBV7-8,CASSLAALDEELFF,TGTGCCAGCAGCTTAGCGGCGTTAGACGAGGAGCTGTTTTTT
-,TRBJ1-1,many,TRBV12-3/TRBV12-4,CASSLYMNTEAFF,TGTGCCAGCAGTTTATACATGAACACTGAAGCTTTCTTT
-,TRBJ2-1,few,TRBV6-2/TRBV6-3,CASKPLGGGLTTEQFF,TGTGCCAGCAAGCCTCTAGGGGGGGGGCTGACGACCGAGCAGTTCTTC
-,TRBJ1-2,-,TRBV27,CASRPYDSNYGYTF,TGTGCCAGCAGGCCGTACGATTCTAACTATGGCTACACCTTC
TRBD2,TRBJ2-3,-,TRBV6-1,CASSGVAGGTDTQYF,TGTGCCAGCAGTGGAGTAGCGGGGGGCACAGATACGCAGTATTTT
-,TRBJ2-5,-,TRBV5-6,CASSPTRPPPGLKWEETQYF,TGTGCCAGCAGCCCTACCAGACCTCCTCCGGGGTTAAAATGGGAAGAGACCCAGTACTTC
-,TRBJ2-2,few,TRBV12-3/TRBV12-4,CASTVDSYTGELFF,TGTGCCAGCACCGTGGACAGCTACACCGGGGAGCTGTTTTTT
TRBD2,TRBJ2-7,many,TRBV12-3/TRBV12-4,CASKDEGLEPEQYF,TGTGCCAGCAAGGACGAGGGACTAGAACCCGAGCAGTACTTC
-,TRBJ1-3,few,TRBV4-1,CASSQDLESSGNTIYF,TGCGCCAGCAGCCAAGATCTTGAGAGCTCTGGAAACACCATATATTTT
-,TRBJ1-3,few,TRBV20-1,CSASSGSYYSGNTIYF,TGCAGTGCTAGCTCGGGCAGCTACTACTCTGGAAACACCATATATTTT
-,TRBJ2-2,few,TRBV11-2,CASSLDLAPGELFF,TGTGCCAGCAGCTTAGATTTGGCCCCCGGGGAGCTGTTTTTT
-,TRBJ2-3,few,TRBV9,CASSVERVRTDTQYF,TGTGCCAGCAGCGTAGAACGGGTCCGCACAGATACGCAGTATTTT